Each of the 6 T cell receptor beta chains below was sequenced from the same sample in a study of regulatory T cells in long-lasting Graves disease. As to time point: newly diagnosed GD, antithyroid drugs for less than 3 months. Isolated PBMC RNA provided the starting material for the TCR library. TCR beta libraries were built with iRepertoire HTBI primers and Arm-PCR of CDR3 regions. Each CDR3 protein is one row after TCRdb ran MiXCR on the multiplex PCR reads. The data hold 350,000 to 550,000 distinct CDR3 sequences, with under 15% observed a single time. The same data also contributed to another study, on T cells in Graves' hyperthyroidism and ophthalmopathy.

Sequencing was performed on peripheral blood mononuclear cells (PBMCs), taken at new diagnosis, from a patient treated with antithyroid drugs. These receptors were taken from a woman aged 25 to 39 with Graves disease.

In its sample, this clonotype was seen many times. The V gene is TRBV7-2, the J gene TRBJ2-1, with D uncertain. The CDR3 loop spans 14 amino acids. The germline V gene has CDR1 SGHTA and CDR2 FQGNSA. Trimming cost V 5 bases and J 3 bases, with 11 bases left between them. The CDR3 here is CASSPRLLYNEQFF. In nucleotides, the CDR3 is TGTGCCAGCAGCCCACGGCTACTCTACAATGAGCAGTTCTTC.

This clonotype was recorded at least ten times. V usage is TRBV24-1 and J usage is TRBJ2-7; maybe TRBD1 (5 bases). This CDR3 is built from 12 residues. CDR1 is KGHDR, CDR2 SFDVKD, per germline. V lost 4 bases and J 4 bases, leaving 7 bases between the germline ends. DNA for the CDR3: TGTGCCACCAGTGACCAGGGTTACGAGCAGTACTTC. Translation: CATSDQGYEQYF.

The chain carries TRBV5-1 and TRBJ1-1, with 7 positions matching TRBD1. After removal of 4 bases from V and 1 base from J, the junction contained 13 bases not matched to a gene. Germline V gene lookup returns CDR1 SGHRS and CDR2 YFSETQ. CDR3 length: 17 amino acids. CDR3 DNA: TGCGCCAGCAGCCAAAAGGCGCAGGGGGGGGGGAACACTGAAGCTTTCTTT. Amino acids: CASSQKAQGGGNTEAFF.

The chain uses TRBV5-1 and TRBJ1-1, with D hard to call. CDR1 and CDR2 from the germline V gene are SGHRS and YFSETQ. The CDR3 runs 16 residues. V was pared by 0 bases and J by 0 bases, with 12 bases between. The DNA for the CDR3 is TGCGCCAGCAGCTTGGACGGGCAGACCATGAACACTGAAGCTTTCTTT. This translates into CASSLDGQTMNTEAFF. Full variable domain (rest looked up from reference TRBV5-1 and TRBJ1-1): KAGVTQTPRYLIKTRGQQVTLSCSPISGHRSVSWYQQTPGQGLQFLFEYFSETQRNKGNFPGRFSGRQFSNSRSEMNVSTLELGDSALYLCASSLDGQTMNTEAFFGQGTRLTVV.

This clonotype was recorded many times. The chain has TRBV30 and TRBJ1-2; 7 bases line up with TRBD1. The J segment lost 5 bases and the V segment lost 3 bases, leaving 6 bases of the junction unmatched. The CDR3 extends over 13 amino acids. Germline CDR1 and CDR2: GTSNPN and SVGIG (reference sequence). The CDR3 region is CAWSTRGFYGYTF. The DNA for the CDR3 is TGTGCCTGGAGCACCAGGGGGTTTTATGGCTACACCTTC.

This clonotype was detected ten times or more. The chain links TRBV11-2 to TRBJ2-2; D might be TRBD1 or TRBD2, each matching 5 bases. The CDR3 totals 13 residues. The germline V and J ends were trimmed by 5 bases and 4 bases, with 8 bases remaining between them. The germline CDR1 and CDR2 sequences are SGHAT and FQNNGV. The CDR3 region has the DNA TGTGCCAGCAGCCGGGACGGCACCGGGGAGCTGTTTTTT. This gives the protein CASSRDGTGELFF.